A single sample gave rise to the 16 T cell receptor beta chains below, sequenced in a study of tumor-infiltrating lymphocytes in primary liver carcinoma. A constant-region primer primed TCR beta cDNA synthesis from roughly 510 ng of total RNA. Slightly modified ARM-PCR with three nested multiplex PCR rounds yielded TCR beta libraries. Primers for the first two PCR rounds were TRBV1-TRBV30 forward primers and a C-beta reverse primer (around 11 cycles per round). One entry per CDR3 protein, called by TCRdb with MiXCR from the multiplex PCR reads. The sample records 300,000 to 350,000 distinct CDR3 sequences, less than 75% being singletons. In addition to blood RNA drawn from unsorted whole blood, germline DNA was extracted. The sequencing input was peripheral blood. These receptors originate from a man aged 40-55 years with primary liver carcinoma and hepatitis B virus infection.

Note on this clonotype: Its ends do not fully match the called genes, so a read error is possible. The rearrangement uses TRBV29-1 and TRBJ2-1; TRBD2 might be the D (5 bases). The CDR3 length is 15 residues. Per the germline V gene, CDR1 is SQVTM and CDR2 is ANQGSEA. The CDR3 nucleotides read TGCAGTGTTGAAGAGAGAGGGAGCTCCTACAATGAGCAGTTCTTC. It is translated as CSVEERGSSYNEQFF.

Notes on this clonotype: One end of the junction does not line up with germline, which may come from a read error. The chain joins TRBV6-1 to TRBJ1-1, with TRBD1 matching 12 bases. Germline CDR1 MNHNS, CDR2 SASEGT. The CDR3 is 15 residues long. Here the CDR3 reads CGSSGDRGRYTEAFF. The CDR3 DNA follows: TGTGGCAGCAGTGGGGACAGGGGGCGGTACACTGAAGCTTTCTTT.

This clonotype was picked up many times. The chain couples TRBV5-5 to TRBJ1-5; TRBD1 aligns across 9 bases. With V trimmed by 0 bases and J by 5 bases, 6 bases remained unmatched. Germline V gene lookup returns CDR1 SGHKS and CDR2 YYEKEE (reference sequence). The CDR3 consists of 16 residues. The CDR3 protein is CASSLGDRVVDQPQHF. The CDR3 region has the DNA TGTGCCAGCAGCTTGGGGGACAGGGTCGTGGATCAGCCCCAGCATTTT.

This clonotype was counted at least ten times. The chain links TRBV5-4 to TRBJ2-2; D possibly matches TRBD1 or TRBD2 (5 bases each). V lost 4 bases, J lost 1 base, and 14 bases lay in between. Germline lookup yields CDR1 SGHNT and CDR2 YYREEE (reference sequence). The CDR3 contains 16 residues. In DNA, the CDR3 is TGTGCCAGCAGCGGGACCCGAGGGCAGAACACCGGGGAGCTGTTTTTT. Protein: CASSGTRGQNTGELFF. Supplemented by reference TRBV5-4 and TRBJ2-2, the full variable domain reads ETGVTQSPTHLIKTRGQQVTLRCSSQSGHNTVSWYQQALGQGPQFIFQYYREEENGRGNFPPRFSGLQFPNYSSELNVNALELDDSALYLCASSGTRGQNTGELFFGEGSRLTVL.

As for this clonotype: A much bigger clone sits one base away, suggesting this may be a read error. The CDR3 region is CASSLQGGQLQHF. The DNA for the CDR3 is TGTGCCAGCAGTCTACAGGGCGGGCAGCTCCAGCATTTT. The chain combines TRBV14 with TRBJ1-5; D perhaps matches TRBD1 (6 bases). The CDR3 covers 13 residues. CDR1 and CDR2 from the germline V gene are SGHDN and FVKESK.

This clonotype was recorded a few times. The gene calls are TRBV12-5 and TRBJ2-5, with D hard to call. V lost 1 base, J lost 9 bases, and 12 bases lay in between. The CDR3 covers 13 residues. Germline V gives CDR1 LGHNT, CDR2 FRNRAP. In DNA, the CDR3 is TGTGCTAGTGGTTTGGGACCCACGTGGCCCCAGTACTTC. The encoded protein is CASGLGPTWPQYF.

Of note for this clonotype: A read error is likely, as this CDR3 ends without the conserved phenylalanine or tryptophan. The DNA is left out, because the CDR3 cannot be placed on it with certainty; the CDR3 is given as TCRdb lists it. V usage is TRBV4-3 and J usage is TRBJ2-7. Germline CDR1 LGHNA, CDR2 YSLEER. The CDR3 spans 15 amino acids, including both terminal residues. The CDR3 loop is CASSQDHRYTYERYS.

This clonotype was counted once. Because the CDR3 is missing its conserved closing phenylalanine or tryptophan, this is likely a read error. Here the CDR3 DNA reads TGTGCCATCAGTACGGGGGAGAACGCCAAAAACATTCAGTACCTC. Translated, it gives CAISTGENAKNIQYL. This chain connects TRBV10-3 to TRBJ2-4; tentative D call: TRBD2 (6 bases). The CDR3 runs 15 residues. Trimming removed 5 bases from V and 1 base from J, with 12 bases in between. Per germline, CDR1 ENHRY and CDR2 SYGVKD.

Concerning this clonotype: One end of the junction fails to match germline, which may point to a read error. The chain has TRBV5-5 and TRBJ2-3; 8 positions match TRBD2. CDR3 length equals 16 residues. Germline V CDR1 and CDR2: SGHKS, YYEKEE (reference sequence). The CDR3 sequence: CASSLGLLAGPDTQFF. For the CDR3, the DNA is TGTGCCAGCAGCTTGGGCTTATTAGCGGGACCAGATACGCAGTTTTTT.

For this clonotype: This CDR3 is missing its conserved last phenylalanine or tryptophan, likely due to a read error. The CDR3 sequence is CASSFKQGAGETQYL. DNA for the CDR3: TGTGCTAGCAGCTTCAAACAGGGGGCTGGGGAGACCCAGTACCTC. The chain carries TRBV11-2 and TRBJ2-5; 9 bases map to TRBD1. The CDR3 length is 15 residues. CDR1 SGHAT and CDR2 FQNNGV come from the germline V gene.

This clonotype has ten or more counts. The junction shows a germline mismatch at one end, possibly a read error. The chain recombines TRBV5-1 with TRBJ2-3; D is ambiguous. Germline assignment: CDR1 SGHRS and CDR2 YFSETQ. The CDR3 runs to 14 residues. The CDR3 DNA is TGTGCCAGCAGCTTAGGCCGGACCTCAGATACGCAGTATTTT. It encodes CASSLGRTSDTQYF.

V and J are TRBV5-4 and TRBJ2-7, with 8 bases fitting TRBD2. This CDR3 has 12 residues. J was trimmed by 7 bases and V by 4 bases; bases with no gene match: 4. Germline-derived CDR1 and CDR2 are SGHNT and YYREEE (reference sequence). CDR3 protein: CASSQRGTEQYF. DNA for the CDR3: TGTGCCAGCAGCCAGCGGGGGACGGAGCAGTACTTC.

This clonotype was seen many times. The chain has TRBV11-2 and TRBJ2-7, with D possibly TRBD1 on 5 matching bases. CDR3 length: 15 residues. In germline, CDR1 is SGHAT, CDR2 FQNNGV. Trimming took 2 bases from V and 0 from J, leaving 11 bases between them. This CDR3 is CASSLSPDISYEQYF. CDR3 nucleotide sequence: TGTGCCAGCAGCTTATCCCCGGACATCTCCTACGAGCAGTACTTC.

Comments on this clonotype: This sequence may be a read error, since a much larger clone differs from it by one base. CDR3 protein: CASSQGDRPSGKTIYF. CDR3 sequence (DNA): TGCGCCAGCAGCCAAGGGGACAGACCCTCTGGAAAAACCATATATTTT. V is TRBV4-1 and J is TRBJ1-3, with 7 bases lining up with TRBD1. Germline CDR1 is MGHRA and CDR2 is YSYEKL. This CDR3 is 16 amino acids long.

With regard to this clonotype: This may be a read error: a much more frequent sequence differs by one nucleotide. This chain joins TRBV13 and TRBJ2-1; D tentatively reads TRBD1 or TRBD2 (5 bases each). Per the germline V gene, CDR1 is PRHDT and CDR2 is FYEKMQ (reference sequence). The V gene lost 5 bases and the J gene lost 2 bases, with 13 bases spanning the gap. The CDR3 consists of 15 residues. CDR3 protein: CASSPSEGTYNEQFF. CDR3 nucleotides: TGTGCCAGCAGCCCCAGCGAGGGGACCTACAATGAGCAGTTCTTC.

This clonotype was seen at least ten times. The chain couples TRBV11-2 to TRBJ2-5; D is unresolved. Germline V gene lookup returns CDR1 SGHAT and CDR2 FQNNGV. V was cut by 3 bases and J by 1 base, with 12 bases left in between. This CDR3 has 15 amino acids. The CDR3 here is CASSFLSGVQETQYF. CDR3 sequence (DNA): TGTGCCAGCAGCTTCTTATCAGGAGTCCAAGAGACCCAGTACTTC.